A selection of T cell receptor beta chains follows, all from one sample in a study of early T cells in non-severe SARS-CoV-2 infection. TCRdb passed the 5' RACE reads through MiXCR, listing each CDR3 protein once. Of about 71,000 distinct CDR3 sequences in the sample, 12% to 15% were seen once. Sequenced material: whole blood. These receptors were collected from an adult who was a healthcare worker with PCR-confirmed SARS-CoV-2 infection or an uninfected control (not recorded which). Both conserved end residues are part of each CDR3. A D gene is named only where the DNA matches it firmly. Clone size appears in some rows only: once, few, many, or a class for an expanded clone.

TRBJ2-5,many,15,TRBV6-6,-,TGTGCCAGCAGTTACCCCCCAGGTTCACAAGAGACCCAGTACTTC,CASSYPPGSQETQYF
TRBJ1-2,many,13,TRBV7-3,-,TGTGCCAGCAGTCCCCAGGGGAACTATGGCTACACCTTC,CASSPQGNYGYTF
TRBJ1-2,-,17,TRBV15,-,TGTGCCACCAGCAATTCCTGGGAGGGAGTGTCGAACTATGGCTACACCTTC,CATSNSWEGVSNYGYTF
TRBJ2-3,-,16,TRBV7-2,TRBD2,TGTGCCAGCAGCTCCGGACTAGCGGGGGGGGCAGATACGCAGTATTTT,CASSSGLAGGADTQYF
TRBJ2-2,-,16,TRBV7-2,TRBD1,TGTGCCAGCAGCGTCCAAGGACAGGGCATAACCGGGGAGCTGTTTTTT,CASSVQGQGITGELFF
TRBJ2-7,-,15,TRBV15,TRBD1,TGTGCCACCAGCAGAGAATTGGACAGGGCCTACGAGCAGTACTTC,CATSRELDRAYEQYF
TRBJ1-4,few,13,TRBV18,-,TGTGCCAGCTCACCCAGAGAGAATGAAAAACTGTTTTTT,CASSPRENEKLFF
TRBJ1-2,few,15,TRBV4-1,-,TGCGCCAGCAGCGAAATCGGAACAGGCGTCTATGGCTACACCTTC,CASSEIGTGVYGYTF
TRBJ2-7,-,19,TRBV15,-,TGTGCCACCAGCATATCACGGGCCCCGCATGGGCCTGTAAACTACGAGCAGTACTTC,CATSISRAPHGPVNYEQYF
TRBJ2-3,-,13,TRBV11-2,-,TGTGCCAGCAGCTTAGGGCCAGGGGATACGCAGTATTTT,CASSLGPGDTQYF
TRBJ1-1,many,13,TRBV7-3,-,TGTGCCAGCAGCTCTCGGATGAACACTGAAGCTTTCTTT,CASSSRMNTEAFF
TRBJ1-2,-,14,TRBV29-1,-,TGCAGCGTTGGGGAACCCCCGGGGAACTATGGCTACACCTTC,CSVGEPPGNYGYTF
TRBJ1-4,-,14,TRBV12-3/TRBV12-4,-,TGTGCCAGCAGTGCCGACAGGACTAATGAAAAACTGTTTTTT,CASSADRTNEKLFF
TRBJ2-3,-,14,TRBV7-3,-,TGTGCCAGCAGCTTAACGTTTTCAGCAGATACGCAGTATTTT,CASSLTFSADTQYF
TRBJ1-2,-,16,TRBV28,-,TGTGCCAGCAGTTCACCCGGGGGGGACCCTAACTATGGCTACACCTTC,CASSSPGGDPNYGYTF
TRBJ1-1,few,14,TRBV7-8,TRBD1,TGTGCCAGCAGCTCGGACAGGGGGTACACTGAAGCTTTCTTT,CASSSDRGYTEAFF
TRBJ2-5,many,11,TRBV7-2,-,TGTGCCAGCACCCCAGCCGAGACCCAGTACTTC,CASTPAETQYF
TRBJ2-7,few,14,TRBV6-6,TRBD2,TGTGCCAGCAGCCCTCTAGCGGGGGTTTACGAGCAGTACTTC,CASSPLAGVYEQYF
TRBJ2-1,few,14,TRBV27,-,TGTGCCAGCAGTCAGGGAGGTTCCTACAATGAGCAGTTCTTC,CASSQGGSYNEQFF
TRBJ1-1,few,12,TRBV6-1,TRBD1,TGTGCCAGCAGCCAGGACAGGATGAAAGCTTTCTTT,CASSQDRMKAFF
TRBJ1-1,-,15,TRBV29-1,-,TGCAGCGTGGCCAACAGGGTGGCCTTTTACACTGAAGCTTTCTTT,CSVANRVAFYTEAFF
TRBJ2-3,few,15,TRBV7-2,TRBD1,TGTGCCAGCAGCTGGGGGACAGGGAGGGATGAAACGCAGTATTTT,CASSWGTGRDETQYF
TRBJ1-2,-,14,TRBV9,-,TGTGCCAGCAGCGTCCGGGACCCCAGAAGTGGCTACACCTTC,CASSVRDPRSGYTF
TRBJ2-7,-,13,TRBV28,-,TGTGCCAGCAGTCAGCCTCTTATCAGAGAGCAGTACTTC,CASSQPLIREQYF
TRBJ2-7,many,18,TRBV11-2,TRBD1,TGTGCCAGCAGCCCACTGAACCGGGACAGGGGTTCGTCCTACGAGCAGTACTTC,CASSPLNRDRGSSYEQYF
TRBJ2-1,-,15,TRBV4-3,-,TGCGCCAGCAGCCAAGAGGCACCAGCCTACAATGAGCAGTTCTTC,CASSQEAPAYNEQFF
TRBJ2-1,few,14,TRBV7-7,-,TGTGCCAGCAGCTTAGGCGGCCTAGGAAATGAGCAGTTCTTC,CASSLGGLGNEQFF
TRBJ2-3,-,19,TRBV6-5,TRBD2,TGTGCCAGCACCTCAGTGGGACTAGCGGGGGGGCTGGTCACAGATACGCAGTATTTT,CASTSVGLAGGLVTDTQYF
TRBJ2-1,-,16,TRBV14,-,TGTGCCAGCAGCCAACGCAGGGAGCGATCTTACAATGAGCAGTTCTTC,CASSQRRERSYNEQFF
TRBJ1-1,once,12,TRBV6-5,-,TGTGCCAGCAGTCGTATGAACACTGAAGCTTTCTTT,CASSRMNTEAFF
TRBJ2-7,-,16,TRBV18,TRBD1,TGTGCCAGCTCACCGCTCCCCTGGCAGGGGGACCACGAGCAGTACTTC,CASSPLPWQGDHEQYF
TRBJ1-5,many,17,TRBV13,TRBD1,TGTGCCAGCAGCTTAAACAGGGGGCTTAATAGCAATCAGCCCCAGCATTTT,CASSLNRGLNSNQPQHF
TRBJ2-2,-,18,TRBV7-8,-,TGTGCCAGCAGCTTAGTGCGGGTAGCGGACTTGAACACCGGGGAGCTGTTTTTT,CASSLVRVADLNTGELFF
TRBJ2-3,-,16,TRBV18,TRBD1,TGTGCCAGCTCACCAACAGGGGTAGGGAACACAGATACGCAGTATTTT,CASSPTGVGNTDTQYF
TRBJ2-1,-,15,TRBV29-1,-,TGCAGCGTTCCCTCCGGCTCTGGGACCTACAATGAGCAGTTCTTC,CSVPSGSGTYNEQFF
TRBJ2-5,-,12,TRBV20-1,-,TGCAGTGCTAAGAGGGGGCAAGAGACCCAGTACTTC,CSAKRGQETQYF
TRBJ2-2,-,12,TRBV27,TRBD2,TGTGCCAGCAGTCAGCGGGACCGGGAGCTGTTTTTT,CASSQRDRELFF
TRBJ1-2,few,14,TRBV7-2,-,TGTGCCAGCAGCGGGAACAGGTTCGGCTATGGCTACACCTTC,CASSGNRFGYGYTF
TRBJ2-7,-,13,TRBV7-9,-,TGTGCCAGCAGCTTATCTTCAAGGGATTCCCAGTACTTC,CASSLSSRDSQYF
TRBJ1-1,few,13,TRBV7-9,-,TGTGCCAGCAGTTTCCCCGACGGGGATGAAGCTTTCTTT,CASSFPDGDEAFF
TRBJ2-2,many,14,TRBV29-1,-,TGCAGCGCCAAAGCAGCCCGGGACACCGGGGAGCTGTTTTTT,CSAKAARDTGELFF
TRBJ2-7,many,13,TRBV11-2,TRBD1,TGTGCCAGCAGCTCCAGGGGGCGGGACGAGCAGTACTTC,CASSSRGRDEQYF
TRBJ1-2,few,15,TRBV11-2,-,TGTGCCAGCAGCTTTACCCCCCAGGGGCACTATGGCTACACCTTC,CASSFTPQGHYGYTF
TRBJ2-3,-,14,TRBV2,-,TGTGCCAGCCAGGGGAGGGGGGTCCCAGATACGCAGTATTTT,CASQGRGVPDTQYF
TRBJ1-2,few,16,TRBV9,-,TGTGCCAGCAGCGTAAAAAGCGGGCAGGCTAACTATGGCTACACCTTC,CASSVKSGQANYGYTF
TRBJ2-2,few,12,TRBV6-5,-,TGTGCCAGCAGACGAGACACCGGGGAGCTGTTTTTT,CASRRDTGELFF
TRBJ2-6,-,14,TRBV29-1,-,TGCAGCGTTGAAAGGGACTCTGGGGCCAACGTCCTGACTTTC,CSVERDSGANVLTF
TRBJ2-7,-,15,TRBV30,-,TGTGCCTGGAAAAGTGAGCAGGGGACTTATTTCGAGCAGTACTTC,CAWKSEQGTYFEQYF
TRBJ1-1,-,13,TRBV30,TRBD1,TGTGCCTGGAGCGTGACAGGGCGAACTGAAGCTTTCTTT,CAWSVTGRTEAFF
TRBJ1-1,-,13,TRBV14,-,TGTGCCAGCAGCTTCAAACCGAACACTGAAGCTTTCTTT,CASSFKPNTEAFF
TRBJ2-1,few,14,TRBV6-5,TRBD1,TGTGCCAGCAGTTACGGGGACAGCTACAATGAGCAGTTCTTC,CASSYGDSYNEQFF